This TCR beta chain appears in the sequencing data of a study of blood T cell repertoires in COVID-19 (dated by TCRdb to 2020 to 2021). At the level of the whole study: Collaborator samples came from the United States, Italy and Spain and covered acute and convalescent phases of COVID-19. The sample metadata nearly always contained a de-identified subject ID, COVID-19 status, age in years and sex. The repertoires were released in a freely available public database intended as a resource for research on the immune response to SARS-CoV-2. The samples were drawn from the first 160 participants of the ongoing ImmuneRACE study and from about 1,200 subjects provided by 6 global collaborators. The material from the prospective study consisted of cDNA or gDNA derived from T cells, B-cell-depleted T cells, or PBMCs. Subjects who had been exposed to COVID-19, were actively infected with it, or had recovered from it provided the deeply sampled blood TCRbeta repertoires that made up the dataset. Where available, HLA class I and class II types were obtained from metadata supplied by the sample provider rather than from assay-based typing. What the research found in general, with its limitations: Clinical and demographic metadata were provided uncurated, with the amount varying by source and participant.

According to the germline V gene, CDR1 reads SGDLS and CDR2 reads YYNGEE. V was cut back by 1 base and J by 6 bases, leaving a gap of 13 bases between them. The CDR3 contains 14 residues, cysteine and phenylalanine counted. Only CDR3 DNA is held: 42 bases, read in frame from base 1. Each collaborating institution followed its own protocols to collect whole blood in K2EDTA tubes. For TCRbeta analysis, collaborators shipped samples as frozen whole blood, isolated PBMCs, or DNA extracted from either of those sample types. With regard to this clone: It lacks a known antigen. No qualities accompany the bases; no much larger clone lies one base away.

The immunoSEQ Assay, a bias-controlled multiplex PCR, was used to amplify TCRbeta CDR3 regions from genomic DNA. Regarding the original processing steps: The number of nucleated cells in each sample was estimated from the amplification of reference gene primers within the assay. Sequence reads were collapsed and filtered to measure the absolute abundance of every unique TCRbeta CDR3 rearrangement. For each sample, productive Simpson clonality was calculated as the square root of Simpson's diversity index over productive rearrangements. In its TCRdb copy, this immuneACCESS table keeps in-frame sequences only and misses some clones. Where compared with another copy, unresolved V genes explain less than half of these, and the others have no known cause. V and J calls and clone size come straight from that table; D and trimming were deduced from the DNA. Present in this sample are about 82,000 clones, around 83% of which were seen just once. The ten largest clones capture 15% to 20% of the sample.

This clonotype was sampled from a woman in her fifties or sixties with acute or convalescent COVID-19. This receptor chain uses TRBV9 and TRBJ1-1; TRBD1 is perhaps the D gene, given 6 matching bases. Material for sequencing was peripheral blood. CDR3 loop: CASSVWGGDAEAFF. The DNA sequence follows: TGTGCCAGCAGCGTATGGGGGGGCGACGCTGAAGCTTTCTTT.